This is a list of T cell receptor beta chains from one sample in a study of neoadjuvant anti-PD-1 for oral cavity cancer. Libraries were prepared by immunoSEQ multiplex PCR; TCRdb keeps only in-frame clonotypes and omits some of them. The top ten clones hold roughly 3.4% of a sample with tens of thousands of clones, approximately 82% of them seen once. The source was PBMCs, collected before nivolumab (anti-PD-1) treatment. The source is a person aged 40 to 85 with oral cavity squamous cell carcinoma. Both conserved end residues are part of each CDR3. The D gene is left open where the match is weak. Expanded clones are given a class, and other clones once, few, many or no size at all.

j_call | d_call | clone_size | v_call | cdr3_nt | cdr3_aa
TRBJ2-7 | . | . | TRBV10-3 | TGTGCCACCAAAAACCCCAGGGAACCCCCCTACGAGCAGTACTTC | CATKNPREPPYEQYF
TRBJ2-7 | TRBD1 | . | TRBV11-1 | TGTGCCAGCAGCTTTGTGACAGGGGGAAAAAAGGCCTACGAGCAGTACTTC | CASSFVTGGKKAYEQYF
TRBJ1-2 | . | . | TRBV28 | TGTGCCAGCAGTTTTTCAGGGGTTTTTGGCTACACCTTC | CASSFSGVFGYTF
TRBJ1-1 | . | few | TRBV7-3 | TGTGCCAGCAGCGCCGACGCGGGGCTGGGGAACACTGAAGCTTTCTTT | CASSADAGLGNTEAFF
TRBJ2-5 | TRBD1 | once | TRBV10-1 | TGCGCCAGCAGTGACGGGACAGGAGGCCAAGAGACCCAGTACTTC | CASSDGTGGQETQYF
TRBJ1-1 | TRBD1 | . | TRBV7-7 | TGTGCTAGCAGCCAAGGACAGGGAGGTGAAGCTTTCTTT | CASSQGQGGEAFF
TRBJ2-4 | TRBD2 | . | TRBV7-3 | TGTGCCAGCAGCTTGGGTTCGGGACTATCCAAAAACATTCAGTACTTC | CASSLGSGLSKNIQYF
TRBJ2-7 | TRBD1 | . | TRBV5-1 | TGCGCCAGCAGCTTGCCCCGGGACAGGGGCTCCTACGAGCAGTACTTC | CASSLPRDRGSYEQYF
TRBJ2-2 | TRBD2 | . | TRBV19 | TGTGCCAGTACCCGGGGGACTAGCGGGAGGGCCCCCGGGGAGCTGTTTTTT | CASTRGTSGRAPGELFF
TRBJ2-1 | TRBD2 | . | TRBV7-6 | TGTGCCAGCAGCTTAGCTGTAGCGGGAAGGTACAATGAGCAGTTCTTC | CASSLAVAGRYNEQFF
TRBJ1-6 | TRBD1 | . | TRBV4-1 | TGCGCCAGCAGCTGGCGGGACAGCATCGGGCCACCCCTCCACTTT | CASSWRDSIGPPLHF
TRBJ2-2 | TRBD1 | . | TRBV15 | TGTGCCACCAGCAGAGATCGGGGGACAGGGTGGACCGGGGAGCTGTTTTTT | CATSRDRGTGWTGELFF
TRBJ2-1 | . | few | TRBV9 | TGTGCCAGCAGCGTAGCGGGGGGCCCCTTAGATGAGCAGTTCTTC | CASSVAGGPLDEQFF
TRBJ2-7 | . | . | TRBV6-5 | TGTGCCAGCAGCCCGCTAGGGACCGGACCCTACGAGCAGTACTTC | CASSPLGTGPYEQYF
TRBJ1-2 | . | . | TRBV2 | TGTGCCAGCAGTGGCCATCGCGGGGATGGCTACACCTTC | CASSGHRGDGYTF